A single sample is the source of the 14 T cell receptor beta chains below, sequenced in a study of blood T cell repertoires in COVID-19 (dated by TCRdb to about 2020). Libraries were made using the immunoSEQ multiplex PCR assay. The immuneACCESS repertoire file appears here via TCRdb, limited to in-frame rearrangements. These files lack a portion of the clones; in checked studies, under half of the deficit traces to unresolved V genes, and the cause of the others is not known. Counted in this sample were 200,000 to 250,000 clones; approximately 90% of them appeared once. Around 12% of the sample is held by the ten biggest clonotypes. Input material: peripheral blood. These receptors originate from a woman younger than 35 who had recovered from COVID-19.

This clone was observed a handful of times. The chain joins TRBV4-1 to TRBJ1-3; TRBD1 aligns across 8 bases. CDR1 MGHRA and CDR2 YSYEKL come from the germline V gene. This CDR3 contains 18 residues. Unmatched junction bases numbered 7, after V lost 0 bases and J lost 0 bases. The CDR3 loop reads CASSQDWAGGLSGNTIYF. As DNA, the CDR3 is TGCGCCAGCAGCCAAGATTGGGCAGGGGGCCTCTCTGGAAACACCATATATTTT.

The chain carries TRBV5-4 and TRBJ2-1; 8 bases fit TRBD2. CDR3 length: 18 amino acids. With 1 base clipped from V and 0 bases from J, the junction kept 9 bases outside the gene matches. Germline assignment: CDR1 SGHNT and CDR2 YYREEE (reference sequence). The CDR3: CASSLTGGPYSSYNEQFF. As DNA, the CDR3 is TGTGCCAGCAGCTTGACGGGAGGGCCTTACTCCTCCTACAATGAGCAGTTCTTC.

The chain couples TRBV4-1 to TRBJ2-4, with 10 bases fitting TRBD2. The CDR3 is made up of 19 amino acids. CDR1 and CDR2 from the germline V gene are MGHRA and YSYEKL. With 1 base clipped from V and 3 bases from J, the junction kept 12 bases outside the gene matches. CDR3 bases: TGCGCCAGCAGCCAAGCAGGCCTAGCGGGAGCCCTAGTCAAAAACATTCAGTACTTC. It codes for CASSQAGLAGALVKNIQYF.

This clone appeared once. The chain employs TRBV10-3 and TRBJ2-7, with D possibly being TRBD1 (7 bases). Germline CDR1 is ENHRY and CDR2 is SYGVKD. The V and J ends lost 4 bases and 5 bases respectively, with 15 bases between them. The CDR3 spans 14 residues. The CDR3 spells CAISVSGGFDEQYF. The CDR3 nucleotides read TGTGCCATCAGTGTTTCAGGGGGGTTCGACGAGCAGTACTTC.

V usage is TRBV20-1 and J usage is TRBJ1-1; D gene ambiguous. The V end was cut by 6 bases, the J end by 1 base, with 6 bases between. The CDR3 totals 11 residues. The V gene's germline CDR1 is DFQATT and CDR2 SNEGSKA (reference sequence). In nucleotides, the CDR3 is TGCAGTGCCGCGAGGAACACTGAAGCTTTCTTT. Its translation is CSAARNTEAFF.

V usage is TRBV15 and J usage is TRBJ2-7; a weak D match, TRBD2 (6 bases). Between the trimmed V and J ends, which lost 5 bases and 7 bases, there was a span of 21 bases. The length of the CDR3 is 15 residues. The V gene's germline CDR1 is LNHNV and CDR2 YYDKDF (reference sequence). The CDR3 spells CATSLPREWRKEQYF. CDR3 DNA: TGTGCCACCAGCCTTCCACGGGAGTGGCGCAAGGAGCAGTACTTC. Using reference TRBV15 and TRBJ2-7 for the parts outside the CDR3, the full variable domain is DAMVIQNPRYQVTQFGKPVTLSCSQTLNHNVMYWYQQKSSQAPKLLFHYYDKDFNNEADTPDNFQSRRPNTSFCFLDIRSPGLGDTAMYLCATSLPREWRKEQYFGPGTRLTVT.

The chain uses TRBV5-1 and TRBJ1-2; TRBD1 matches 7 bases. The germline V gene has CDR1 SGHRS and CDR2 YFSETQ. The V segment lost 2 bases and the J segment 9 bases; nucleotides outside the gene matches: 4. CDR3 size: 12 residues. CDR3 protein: CASSLTGDRYTF. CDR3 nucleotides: TGCGCCAGCAGCTTAACAGGGGATCGCTACACCTTC.

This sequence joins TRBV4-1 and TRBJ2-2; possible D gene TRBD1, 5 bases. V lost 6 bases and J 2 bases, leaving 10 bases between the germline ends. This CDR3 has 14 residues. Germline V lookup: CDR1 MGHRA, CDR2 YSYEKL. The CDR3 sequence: CASRPGFNTGELFF. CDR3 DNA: TGCGCCAGCAGGCCAGGGTTTAACACCGGGGAGCTGTTTTTT.

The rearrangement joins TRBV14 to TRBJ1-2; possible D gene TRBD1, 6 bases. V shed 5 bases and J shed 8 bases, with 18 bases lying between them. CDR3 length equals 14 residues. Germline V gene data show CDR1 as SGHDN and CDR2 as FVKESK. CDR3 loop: CASSYPPQGVGYTF. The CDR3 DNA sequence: TGTGCCAGCAGCTACCCACCACAGGGAGTCGGCTACACCTTC. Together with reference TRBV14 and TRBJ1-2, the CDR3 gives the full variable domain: EAGVTQFPSHSVIEKGQTVTLRCDPISGHDNLYWYRRVMGKEIKFLLHFVKESKQDESGMPNNRFLAERTGGTYSTLKVQPAELEDSGVYFCASSYPPQGVGYTFGSGTRLTVV.

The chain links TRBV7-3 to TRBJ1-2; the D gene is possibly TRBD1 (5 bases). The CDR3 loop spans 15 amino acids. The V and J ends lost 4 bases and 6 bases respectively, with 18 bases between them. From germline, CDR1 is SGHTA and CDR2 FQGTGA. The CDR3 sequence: CASSSNPTVRDGYTF. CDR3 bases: TGTGCCAGCAGCTCTAATCCGACAGTCCGGGATGGCTACACCTTC. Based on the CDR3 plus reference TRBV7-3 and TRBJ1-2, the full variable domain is GAGVSQTPSNKVTEKGKYVELRCDPISGHTALYWYRQSLGQGPEFLIYFQGTGAADDSGLPNDRFFAVRPEGSVSTLKIQRTERGDSAVYLCASSSNPTVRDGYTFGSGTRLTVV.

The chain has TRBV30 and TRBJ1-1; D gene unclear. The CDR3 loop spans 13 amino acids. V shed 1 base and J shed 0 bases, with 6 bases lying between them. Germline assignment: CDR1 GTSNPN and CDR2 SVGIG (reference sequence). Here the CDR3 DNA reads TGTGCCTGGAGTGACGTAGTGAACACTGAAGCTTTCTTT. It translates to CAWSDVVNTEAFF.

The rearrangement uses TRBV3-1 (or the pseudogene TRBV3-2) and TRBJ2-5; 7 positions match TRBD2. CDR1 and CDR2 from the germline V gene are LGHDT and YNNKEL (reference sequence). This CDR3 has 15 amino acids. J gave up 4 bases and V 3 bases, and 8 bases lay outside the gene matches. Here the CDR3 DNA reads TGTGCCAGCAGCCATTCAACGACTAGCAGAGAGACCCAGTACTTC. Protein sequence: CASSHSTTSRETQYF.

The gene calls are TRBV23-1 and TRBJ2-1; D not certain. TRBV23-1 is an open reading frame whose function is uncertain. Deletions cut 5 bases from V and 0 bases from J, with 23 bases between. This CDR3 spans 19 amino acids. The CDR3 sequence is CASSSPRLKCDNSYNEQFF. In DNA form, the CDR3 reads TGCGCCAGCAGTTCGCCACGGCTAAAATGTGACAACTCCTACAATGAGCAGTTCTTC.

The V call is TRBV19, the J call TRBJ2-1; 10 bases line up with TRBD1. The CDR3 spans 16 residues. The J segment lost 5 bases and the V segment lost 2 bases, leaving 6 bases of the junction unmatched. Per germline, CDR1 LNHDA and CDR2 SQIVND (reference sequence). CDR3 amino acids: CASSISWGTGDNEQFF. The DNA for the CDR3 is TGTGCCAGTAGTATAAGCTGGGGGACAGGGGACAATGAGCAGTTCTTC.